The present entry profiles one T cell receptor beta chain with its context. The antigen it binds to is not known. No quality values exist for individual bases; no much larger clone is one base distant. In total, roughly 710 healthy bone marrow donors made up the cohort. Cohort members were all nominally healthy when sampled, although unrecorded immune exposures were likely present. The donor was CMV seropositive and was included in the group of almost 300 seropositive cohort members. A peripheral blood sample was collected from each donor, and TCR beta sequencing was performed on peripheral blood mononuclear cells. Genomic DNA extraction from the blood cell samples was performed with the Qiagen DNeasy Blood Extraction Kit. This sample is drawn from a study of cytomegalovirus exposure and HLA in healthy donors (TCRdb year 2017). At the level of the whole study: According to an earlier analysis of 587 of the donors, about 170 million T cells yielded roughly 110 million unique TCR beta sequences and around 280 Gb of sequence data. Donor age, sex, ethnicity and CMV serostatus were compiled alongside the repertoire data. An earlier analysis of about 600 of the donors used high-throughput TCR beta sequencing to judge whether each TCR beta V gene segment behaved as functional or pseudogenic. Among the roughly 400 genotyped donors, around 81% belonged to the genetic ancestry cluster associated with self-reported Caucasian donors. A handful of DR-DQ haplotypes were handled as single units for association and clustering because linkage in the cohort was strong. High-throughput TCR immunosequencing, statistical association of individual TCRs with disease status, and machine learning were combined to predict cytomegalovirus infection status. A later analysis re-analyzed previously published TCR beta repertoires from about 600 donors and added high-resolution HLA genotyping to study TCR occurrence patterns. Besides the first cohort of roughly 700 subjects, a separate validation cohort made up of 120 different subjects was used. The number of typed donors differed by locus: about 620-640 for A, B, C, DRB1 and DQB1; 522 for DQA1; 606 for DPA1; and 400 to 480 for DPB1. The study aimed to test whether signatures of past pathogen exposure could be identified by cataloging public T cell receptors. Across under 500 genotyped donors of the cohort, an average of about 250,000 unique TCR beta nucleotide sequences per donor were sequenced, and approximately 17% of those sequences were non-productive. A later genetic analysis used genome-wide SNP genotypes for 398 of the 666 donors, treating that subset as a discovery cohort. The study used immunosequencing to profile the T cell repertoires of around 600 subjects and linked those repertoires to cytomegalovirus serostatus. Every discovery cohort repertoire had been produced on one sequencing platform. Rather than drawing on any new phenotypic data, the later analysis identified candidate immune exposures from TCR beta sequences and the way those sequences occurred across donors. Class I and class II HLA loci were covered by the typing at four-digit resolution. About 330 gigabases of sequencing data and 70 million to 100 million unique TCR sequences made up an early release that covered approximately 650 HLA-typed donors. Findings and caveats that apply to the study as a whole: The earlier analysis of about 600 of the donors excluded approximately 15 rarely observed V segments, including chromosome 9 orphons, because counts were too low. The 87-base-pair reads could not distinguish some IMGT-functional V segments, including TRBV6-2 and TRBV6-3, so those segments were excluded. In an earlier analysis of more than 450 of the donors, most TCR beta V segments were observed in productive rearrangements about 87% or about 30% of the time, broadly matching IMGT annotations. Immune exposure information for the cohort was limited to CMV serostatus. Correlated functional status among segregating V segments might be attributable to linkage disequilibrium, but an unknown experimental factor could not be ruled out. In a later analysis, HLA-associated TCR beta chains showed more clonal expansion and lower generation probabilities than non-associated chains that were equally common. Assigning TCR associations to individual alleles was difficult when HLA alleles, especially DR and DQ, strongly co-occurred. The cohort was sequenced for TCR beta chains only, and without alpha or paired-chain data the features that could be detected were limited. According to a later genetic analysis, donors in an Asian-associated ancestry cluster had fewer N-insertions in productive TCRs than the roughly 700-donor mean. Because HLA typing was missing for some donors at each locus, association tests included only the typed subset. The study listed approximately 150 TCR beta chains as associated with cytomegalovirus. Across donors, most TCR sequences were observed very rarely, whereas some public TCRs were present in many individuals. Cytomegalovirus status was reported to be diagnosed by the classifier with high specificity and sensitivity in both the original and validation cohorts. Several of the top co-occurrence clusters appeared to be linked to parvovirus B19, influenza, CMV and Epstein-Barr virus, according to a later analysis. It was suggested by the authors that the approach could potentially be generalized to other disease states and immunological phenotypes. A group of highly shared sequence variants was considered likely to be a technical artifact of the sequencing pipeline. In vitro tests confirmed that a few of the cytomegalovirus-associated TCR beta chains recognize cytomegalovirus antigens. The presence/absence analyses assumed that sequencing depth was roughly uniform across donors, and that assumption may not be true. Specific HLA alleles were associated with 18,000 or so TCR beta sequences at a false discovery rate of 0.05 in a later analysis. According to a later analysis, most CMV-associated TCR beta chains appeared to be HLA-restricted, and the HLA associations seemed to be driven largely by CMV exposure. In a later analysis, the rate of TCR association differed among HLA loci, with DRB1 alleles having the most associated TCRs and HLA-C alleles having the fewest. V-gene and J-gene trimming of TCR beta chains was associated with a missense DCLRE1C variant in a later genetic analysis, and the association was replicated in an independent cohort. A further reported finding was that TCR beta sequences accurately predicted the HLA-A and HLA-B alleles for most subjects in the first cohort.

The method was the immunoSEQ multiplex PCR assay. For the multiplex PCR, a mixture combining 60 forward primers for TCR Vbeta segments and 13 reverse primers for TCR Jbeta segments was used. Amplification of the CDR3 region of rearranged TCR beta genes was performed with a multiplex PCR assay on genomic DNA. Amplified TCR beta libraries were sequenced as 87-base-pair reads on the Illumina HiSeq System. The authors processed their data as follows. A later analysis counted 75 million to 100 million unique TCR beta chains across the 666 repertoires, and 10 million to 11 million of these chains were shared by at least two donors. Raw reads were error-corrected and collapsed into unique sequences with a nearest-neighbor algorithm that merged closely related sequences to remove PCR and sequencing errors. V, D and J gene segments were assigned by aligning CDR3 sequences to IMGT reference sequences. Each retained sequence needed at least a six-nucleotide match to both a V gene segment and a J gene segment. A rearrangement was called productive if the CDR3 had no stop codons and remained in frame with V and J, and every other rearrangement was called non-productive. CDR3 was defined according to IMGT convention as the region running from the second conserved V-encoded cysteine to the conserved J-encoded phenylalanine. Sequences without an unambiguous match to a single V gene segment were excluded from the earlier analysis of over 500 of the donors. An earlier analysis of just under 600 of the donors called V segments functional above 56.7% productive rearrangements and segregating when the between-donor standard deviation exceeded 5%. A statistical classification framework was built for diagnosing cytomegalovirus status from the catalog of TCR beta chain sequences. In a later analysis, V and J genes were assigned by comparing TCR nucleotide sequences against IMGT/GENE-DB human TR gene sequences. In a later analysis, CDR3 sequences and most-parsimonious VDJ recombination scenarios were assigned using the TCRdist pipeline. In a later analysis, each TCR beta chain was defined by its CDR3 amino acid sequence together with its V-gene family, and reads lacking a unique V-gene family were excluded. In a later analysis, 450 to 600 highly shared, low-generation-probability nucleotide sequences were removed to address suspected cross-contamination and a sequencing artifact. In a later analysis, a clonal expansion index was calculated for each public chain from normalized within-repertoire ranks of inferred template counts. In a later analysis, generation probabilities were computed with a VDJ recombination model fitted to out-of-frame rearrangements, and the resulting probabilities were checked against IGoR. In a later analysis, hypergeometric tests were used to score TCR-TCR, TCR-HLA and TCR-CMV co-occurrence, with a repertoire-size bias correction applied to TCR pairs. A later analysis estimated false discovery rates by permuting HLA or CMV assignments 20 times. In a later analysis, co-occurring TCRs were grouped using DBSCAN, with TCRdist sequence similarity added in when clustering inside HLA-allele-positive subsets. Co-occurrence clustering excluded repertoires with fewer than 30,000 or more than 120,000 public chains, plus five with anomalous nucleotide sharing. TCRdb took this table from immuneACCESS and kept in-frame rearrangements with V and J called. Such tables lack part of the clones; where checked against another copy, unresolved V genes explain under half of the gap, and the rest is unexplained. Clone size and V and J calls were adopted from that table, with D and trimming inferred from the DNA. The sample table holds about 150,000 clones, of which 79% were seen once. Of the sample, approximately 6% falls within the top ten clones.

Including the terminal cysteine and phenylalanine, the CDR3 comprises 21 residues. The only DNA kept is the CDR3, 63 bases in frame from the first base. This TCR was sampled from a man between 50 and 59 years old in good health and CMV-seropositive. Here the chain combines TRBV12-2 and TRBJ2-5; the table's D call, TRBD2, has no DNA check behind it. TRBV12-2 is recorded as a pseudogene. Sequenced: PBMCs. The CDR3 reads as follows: CASRLECRKRLAGGPGETQYF. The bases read TGTGCAAGTCGCTTAGAGTGTAGGAAGCGACTAGCGGGAGGGCCTGGGGAGACCCAGTACTTC.